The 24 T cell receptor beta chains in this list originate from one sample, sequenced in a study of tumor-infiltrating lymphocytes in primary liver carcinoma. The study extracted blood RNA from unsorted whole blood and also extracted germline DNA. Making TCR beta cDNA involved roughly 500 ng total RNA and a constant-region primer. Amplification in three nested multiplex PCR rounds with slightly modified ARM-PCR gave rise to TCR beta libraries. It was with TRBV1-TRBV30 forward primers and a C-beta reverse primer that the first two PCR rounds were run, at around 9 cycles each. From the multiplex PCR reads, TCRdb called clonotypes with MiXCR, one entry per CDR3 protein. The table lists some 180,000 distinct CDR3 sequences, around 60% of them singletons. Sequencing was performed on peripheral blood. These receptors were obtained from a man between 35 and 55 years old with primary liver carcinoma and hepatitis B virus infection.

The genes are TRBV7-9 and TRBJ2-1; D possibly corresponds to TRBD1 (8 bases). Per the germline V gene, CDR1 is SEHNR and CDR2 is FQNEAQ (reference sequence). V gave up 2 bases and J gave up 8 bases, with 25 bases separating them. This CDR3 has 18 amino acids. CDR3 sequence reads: CASSLRTGRVVEGDEQFF. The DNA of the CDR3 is TGTGCCAGCAGCTTACGGACAGGGAGGGTGGTCGAGGGCGATGAGCAGTTCTTC. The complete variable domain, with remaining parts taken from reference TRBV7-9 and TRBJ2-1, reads DTGVSQNPRHKITKRGQNVTFRCDPISEHNRLYWYRQTLGQGPEFLTYFQNEAQLEKSRLLSDRFSAERPKGSFSTLEIQRTEQGDSAMYLCASSLRTGRVVEGDEQFFGPGTRLTVL.

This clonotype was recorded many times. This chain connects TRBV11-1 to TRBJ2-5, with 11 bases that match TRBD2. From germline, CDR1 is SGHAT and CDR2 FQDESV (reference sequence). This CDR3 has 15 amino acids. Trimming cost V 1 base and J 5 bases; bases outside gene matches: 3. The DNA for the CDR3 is TGTGCCAGCAGCTTAGTAGCGGGAGGGCCTGAGACCCAGTACTTC. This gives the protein CASSLVAGGPETQYF.

CDR3 bases: TGTGCCAGCAGCCAGCGGGAGGGCCATACAGATACGCAGTATTTT. Translation: CASSQREGHTDTQYF. This chain uses TRBV28 with TRBJ2-3, with TRBD2 matching over 10 bases. The germline CDR1 and CDR2 sequences are MDHEN and SYDVKM. V shed 6 bases, J shed 3 bases, and the junction held 6 bases outside the gene matches. This CDR3 is built from 15 residues.

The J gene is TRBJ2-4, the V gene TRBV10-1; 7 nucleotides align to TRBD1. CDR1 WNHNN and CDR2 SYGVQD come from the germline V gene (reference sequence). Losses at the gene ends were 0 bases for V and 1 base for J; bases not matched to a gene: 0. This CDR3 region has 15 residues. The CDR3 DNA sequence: TGCGCCAGCAGTGAGTCGACAGGGGCCAAAAACATTCAGTACTTC. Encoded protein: CASSESTGAKNIQYF.

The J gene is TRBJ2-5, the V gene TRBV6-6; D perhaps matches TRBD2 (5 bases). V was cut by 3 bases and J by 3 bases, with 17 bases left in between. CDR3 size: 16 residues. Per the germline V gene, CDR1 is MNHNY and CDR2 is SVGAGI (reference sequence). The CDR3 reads CASSYLPPRGKETQYF. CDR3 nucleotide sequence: TGTGCCAGCAGTTATCTCCCCCCGCGAGGGAAAGAGACCCAGTACTTC.

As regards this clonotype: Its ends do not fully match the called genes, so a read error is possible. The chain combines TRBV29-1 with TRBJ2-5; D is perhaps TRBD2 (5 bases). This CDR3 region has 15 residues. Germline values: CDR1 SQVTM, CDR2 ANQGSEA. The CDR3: CSVARKLGIQKTQYF. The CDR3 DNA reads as TGCAGCGTTGCCAGAAAACTAGGAATCCAAAAGACCCAGTACTTC.

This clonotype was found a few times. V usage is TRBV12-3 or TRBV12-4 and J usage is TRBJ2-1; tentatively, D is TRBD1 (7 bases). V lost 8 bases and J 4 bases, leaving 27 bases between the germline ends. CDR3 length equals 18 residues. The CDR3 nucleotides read TGTGCCAGCCGCAGTTGGGAGAACAGGGGAGGTGGGTACAATGAGCAGTTCTTC. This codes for CASRSWENRGGGYNEQFF.

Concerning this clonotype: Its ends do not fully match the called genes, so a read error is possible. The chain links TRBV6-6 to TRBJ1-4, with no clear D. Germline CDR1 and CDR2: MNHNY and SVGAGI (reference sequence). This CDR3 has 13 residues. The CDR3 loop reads CASSYPETEKLFF. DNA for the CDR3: TGTGCCAGTAGTTACCCCGAGACCGAAAAACTGTTTTTT.

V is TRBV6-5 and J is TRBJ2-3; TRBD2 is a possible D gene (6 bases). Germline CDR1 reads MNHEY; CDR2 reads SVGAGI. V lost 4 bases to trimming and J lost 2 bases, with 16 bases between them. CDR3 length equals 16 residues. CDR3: CASSFSGLHPTDTQYF. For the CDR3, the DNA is TGTGCCAGCAGTTTTTCGGGACTCCACCCCACAGATACGCAGTATTTT.

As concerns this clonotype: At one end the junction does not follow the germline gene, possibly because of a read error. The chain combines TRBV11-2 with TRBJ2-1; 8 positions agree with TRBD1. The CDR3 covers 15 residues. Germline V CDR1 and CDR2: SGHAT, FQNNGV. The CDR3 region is CDSRPDRGHYNEQFF. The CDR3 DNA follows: TGTGACAGCAGACCCGACAGGGGACACTACAATGAGCAGTTCTTC.

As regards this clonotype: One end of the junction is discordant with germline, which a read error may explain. Here the CDR3 reads CDISEWQGRDYGYTF. In nucleotides, the CDR3 is TGTGACATCAGTGAGTGGCAGGGCCGTGACTATGGCTACACCTTC. The chain combines TRBV10-3 with TRBJ1-2, with D perhaps matching TRBD1 (5 bases). Germline V gene sequence: CDR1 ENHRY, CDR2 SYGVKD. This CDR3 has 15 residues.

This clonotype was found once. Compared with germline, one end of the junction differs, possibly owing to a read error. CDR3 sequence (DNA): TGCGCCAGCACCACAGGGGCCAATGAGCAGTTCTTC. Encoded protein: CASTTGANEQFF. The V and J genes are TRBV11-2 and TRBJ2-1, with 7 bases identical to TRBD1. Germline V gene sequence: CDR1 SGHAT, CDR2 FQNNGV. This CDR3 region has 12 residues.

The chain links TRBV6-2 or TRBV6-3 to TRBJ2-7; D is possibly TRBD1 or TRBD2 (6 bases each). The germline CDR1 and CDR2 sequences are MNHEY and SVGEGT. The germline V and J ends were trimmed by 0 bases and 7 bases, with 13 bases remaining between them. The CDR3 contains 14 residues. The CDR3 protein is CASSYSPGAQEQYF. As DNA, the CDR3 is TGTGCCAGCAGTTACTCCCCGGGGGCACAAGAGCAGTACTTC.

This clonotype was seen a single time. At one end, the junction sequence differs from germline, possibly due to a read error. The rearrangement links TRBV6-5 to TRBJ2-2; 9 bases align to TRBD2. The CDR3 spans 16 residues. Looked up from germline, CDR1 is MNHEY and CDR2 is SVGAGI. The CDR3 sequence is CASSYGVAGATWELFF. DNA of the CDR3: TGTGCCAGCAGTTACGGGGTAGCGGGAGCCACCTGGGAGCTGTTTTTT.

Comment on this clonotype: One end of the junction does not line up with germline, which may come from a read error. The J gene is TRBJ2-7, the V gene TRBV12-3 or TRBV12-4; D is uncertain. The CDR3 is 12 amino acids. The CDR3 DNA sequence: TGTGCCAGCAGCCGGACCCCATCAATCATGGACTTC. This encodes CASSRTPSIMDF.

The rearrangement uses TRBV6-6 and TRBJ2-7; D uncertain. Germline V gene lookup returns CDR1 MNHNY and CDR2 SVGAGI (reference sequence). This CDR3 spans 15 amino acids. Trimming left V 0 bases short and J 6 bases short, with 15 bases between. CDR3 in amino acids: CASSYSGPGSCEQYF. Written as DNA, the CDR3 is TGTGCCAGCAGTTACTCAGGACCAGGAAGCTGCGAGCAGTACTTC.

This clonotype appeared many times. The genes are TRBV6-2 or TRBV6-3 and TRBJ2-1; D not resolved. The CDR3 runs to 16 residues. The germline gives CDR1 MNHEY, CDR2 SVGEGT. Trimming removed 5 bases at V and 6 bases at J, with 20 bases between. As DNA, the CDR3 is TGTGCCAGCAGTACAGCAGTGGCTGGAACCCGCAATGAGCAGTTCTTC. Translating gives CASSTAVAGTRNEQFF.

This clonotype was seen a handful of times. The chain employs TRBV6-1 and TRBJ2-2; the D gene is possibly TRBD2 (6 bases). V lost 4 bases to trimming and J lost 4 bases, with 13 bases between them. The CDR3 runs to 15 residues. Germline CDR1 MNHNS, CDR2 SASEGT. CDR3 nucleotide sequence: TGTGCCAGCAGTGTTGGGGAGGTAGGCACCGGGGAGCTGTTTTTT. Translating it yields CASSVGEVGTGELFF.

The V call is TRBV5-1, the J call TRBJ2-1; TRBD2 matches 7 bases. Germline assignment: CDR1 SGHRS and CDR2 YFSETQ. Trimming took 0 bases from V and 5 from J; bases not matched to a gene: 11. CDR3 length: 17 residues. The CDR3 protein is CASSLVWGLAGDNEQFF. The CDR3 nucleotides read TGCGCCAGCAGCTTGGTTTGGGGATTGGCGGGAGACAATGAGCAGTTCTTC.

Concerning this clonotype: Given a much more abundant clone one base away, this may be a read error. The CDR3 sequence: CASSLVPTLEFF. The CDR3 region has the DNA TGTGCCAGCAGCTTAGTACCGACCCTCGAGTTCTTC. The chain couples TRBV11-2 to TRBJ2-1; the D is unclear. V lost 1 base and J 14 bases, leaving 12 bases between the germline ends. CDR3 size: 12 residues. Looked up from germline, CDR1 is SGHAT and CDR2 is FQNNGV.

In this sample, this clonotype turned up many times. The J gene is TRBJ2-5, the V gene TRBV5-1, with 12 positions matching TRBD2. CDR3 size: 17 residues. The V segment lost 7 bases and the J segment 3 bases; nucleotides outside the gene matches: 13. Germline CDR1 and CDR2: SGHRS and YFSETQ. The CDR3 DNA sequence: TGCGCCAGCTCTCTTGTCGTACTAGCGGGAGGAAAAGAGACCCAGTACTTC. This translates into CASSLVVLAGGKETQYF.

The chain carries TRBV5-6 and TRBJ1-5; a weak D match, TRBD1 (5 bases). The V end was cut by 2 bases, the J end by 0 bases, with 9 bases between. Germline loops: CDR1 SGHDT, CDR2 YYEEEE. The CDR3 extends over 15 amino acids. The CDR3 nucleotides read TGTGCCAGCAGCTTACAGGAAAATAGCAATCAGCCCCAGCATTTT. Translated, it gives CASSLQENSNQPQHF.

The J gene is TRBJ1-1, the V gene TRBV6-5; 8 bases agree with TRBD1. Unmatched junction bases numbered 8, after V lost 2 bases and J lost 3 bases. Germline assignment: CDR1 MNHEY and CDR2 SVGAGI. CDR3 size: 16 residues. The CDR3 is CASSYRDRPLDTEAFF. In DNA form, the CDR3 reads TGTGCCAGCAGTTACCGGGACAGGCCTTTGGACACTGAAGCTTTCTTT.

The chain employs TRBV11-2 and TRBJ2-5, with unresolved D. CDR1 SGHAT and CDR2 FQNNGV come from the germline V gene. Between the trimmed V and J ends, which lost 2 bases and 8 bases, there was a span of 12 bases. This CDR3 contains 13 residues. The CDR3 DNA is TGTGCCAGCAGCTTAAACTTCCAAGGTACCCAGTACTTC. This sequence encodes CASSLNFQGTQYF.